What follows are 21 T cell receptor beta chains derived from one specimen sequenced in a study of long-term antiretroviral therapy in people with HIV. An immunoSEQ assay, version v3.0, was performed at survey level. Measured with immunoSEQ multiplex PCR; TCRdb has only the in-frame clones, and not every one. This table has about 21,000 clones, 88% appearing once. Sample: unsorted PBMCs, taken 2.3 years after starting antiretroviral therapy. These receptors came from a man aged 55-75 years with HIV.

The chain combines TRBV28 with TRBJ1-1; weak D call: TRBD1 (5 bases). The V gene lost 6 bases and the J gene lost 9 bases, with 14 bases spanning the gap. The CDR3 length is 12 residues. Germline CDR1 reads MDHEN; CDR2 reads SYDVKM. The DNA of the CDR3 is TGTGCCAGCAGCTCCGTCAGGGAAAAAGCTTTCTTT. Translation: CASSSVREKAFF.

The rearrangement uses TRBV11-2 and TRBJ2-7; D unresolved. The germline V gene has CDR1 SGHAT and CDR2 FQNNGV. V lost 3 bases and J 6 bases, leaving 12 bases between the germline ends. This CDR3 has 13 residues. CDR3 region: CASSLVSHREQYF. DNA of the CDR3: TGTGCCAGCAGCTTGGTTTCCCACCGCGAGCAGTACTTC. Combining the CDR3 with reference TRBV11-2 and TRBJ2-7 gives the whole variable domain EAGVAQSPRYKIIEKRQSVAFWCNPISGHATLYWYQQILGQGPKLLIQFQNNGVVDDSQLPKDRFSAERLKGVDSTLKIQPAKLEDSAVYLCASSLVSHREQYFGPGTRLTVT.

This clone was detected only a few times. CDR3 amino acids: CASSVGGVGVGGYTF. The CDR3 bases are TGCGCCAGCAGCGTTGGCGGGGTTGGTGTGGGAGGCTACACCTTC. The genes are TRBV5-1 and TRBJ1-2; D unresolved. Germline V CDR1 and CDR2: SGHRS, YFSETQ. The CDR3 runs to 15 residues. V shed 4 bases and J shed 8 bases, with 21 bases lying between them.

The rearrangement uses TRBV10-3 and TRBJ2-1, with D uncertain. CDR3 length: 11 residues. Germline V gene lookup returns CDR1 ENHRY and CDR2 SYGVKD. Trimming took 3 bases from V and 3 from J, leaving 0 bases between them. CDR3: CAISDYNEQFF. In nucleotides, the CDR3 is TGTGCCATCAGTGACTACAATGAGCAGTTCTTC.

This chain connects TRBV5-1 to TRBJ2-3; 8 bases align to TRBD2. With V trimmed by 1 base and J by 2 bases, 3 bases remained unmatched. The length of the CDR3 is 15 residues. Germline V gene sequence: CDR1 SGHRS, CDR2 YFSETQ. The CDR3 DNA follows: TGCGCCAGCAGCTTGCAAGCGGGAGACACAGATACGCAGTATTTT. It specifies CASSLQAGDTDTQYF.

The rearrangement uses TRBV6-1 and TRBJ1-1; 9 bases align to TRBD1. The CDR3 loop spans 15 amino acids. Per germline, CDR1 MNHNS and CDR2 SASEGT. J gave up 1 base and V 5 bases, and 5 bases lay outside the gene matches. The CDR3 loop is CASSQSGQGNTEAFF. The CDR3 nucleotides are TGTGCCAGCAGTCAGTCGGGACAGGGGAACACTGAAGCTTTCTTT.

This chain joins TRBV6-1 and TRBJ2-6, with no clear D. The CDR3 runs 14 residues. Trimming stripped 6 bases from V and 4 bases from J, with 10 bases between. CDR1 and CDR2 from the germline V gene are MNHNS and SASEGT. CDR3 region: CASREPGGANVLTF. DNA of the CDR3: TGTGCCAGCAGAGAGCCTGGCGGGGCCAACGTCCTGACTTTC.

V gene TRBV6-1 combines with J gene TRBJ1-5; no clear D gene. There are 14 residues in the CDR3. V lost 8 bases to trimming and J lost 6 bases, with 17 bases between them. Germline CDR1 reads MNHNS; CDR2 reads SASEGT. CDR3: CASGDGVLSQPQHF. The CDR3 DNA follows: TGTGCCAGCGGAGACGGTGTCTTAAGTCAGCCCCAGCATTTT.

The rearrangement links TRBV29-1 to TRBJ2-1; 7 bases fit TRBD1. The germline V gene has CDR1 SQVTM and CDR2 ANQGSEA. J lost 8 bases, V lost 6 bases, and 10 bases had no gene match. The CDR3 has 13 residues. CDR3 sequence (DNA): TGCAGCGTACTCTGGACAGGACCCTATGAGCAGTTCTTC. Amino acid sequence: CSVLWTGPYEQFF.

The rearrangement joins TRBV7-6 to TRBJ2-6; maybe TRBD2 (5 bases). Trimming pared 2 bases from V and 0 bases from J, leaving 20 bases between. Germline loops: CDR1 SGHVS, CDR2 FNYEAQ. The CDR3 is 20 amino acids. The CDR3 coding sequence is TGTGCCAGCAGCTTATACTACTTCAGTCATCGGGACTCTGGGGCCAACGTCCTGACTTTC. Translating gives CASSLYYFSHRDSGANVLTF.

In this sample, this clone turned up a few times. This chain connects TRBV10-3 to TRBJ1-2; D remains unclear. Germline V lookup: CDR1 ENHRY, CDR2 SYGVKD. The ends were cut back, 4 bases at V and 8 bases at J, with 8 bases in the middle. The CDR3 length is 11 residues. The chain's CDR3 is CAISGAAGYTF. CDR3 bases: TGTGCCATCAGTGGCGCAGCGGGCTACACCTTC.

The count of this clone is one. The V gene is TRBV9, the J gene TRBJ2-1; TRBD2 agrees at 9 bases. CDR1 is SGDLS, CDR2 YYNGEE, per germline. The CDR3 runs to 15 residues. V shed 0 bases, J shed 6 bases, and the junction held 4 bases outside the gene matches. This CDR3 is CASSVDGGGGNEQFF. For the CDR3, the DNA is TGTGCCAGCAGCGTAGACGGCGGGGGGGGCAATGAGCAGTTCTTC.

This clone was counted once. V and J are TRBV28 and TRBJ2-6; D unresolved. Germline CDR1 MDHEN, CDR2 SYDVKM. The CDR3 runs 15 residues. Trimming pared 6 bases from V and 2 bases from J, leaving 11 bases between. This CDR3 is CASSAMLAGANVLTF. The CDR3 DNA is TGTGCCAGCAGCGCGATGCTGGCTGGGGCCAACGTCCTGACTTTC.

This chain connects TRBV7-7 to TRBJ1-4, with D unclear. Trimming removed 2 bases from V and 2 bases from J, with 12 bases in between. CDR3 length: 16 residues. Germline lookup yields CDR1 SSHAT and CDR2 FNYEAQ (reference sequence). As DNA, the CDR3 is TGTGCCAGCAGCTTAAGGGAGAATAGCACTAATGAAAAACTGTTTTTT. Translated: CASSLRENSTNEKLFF.

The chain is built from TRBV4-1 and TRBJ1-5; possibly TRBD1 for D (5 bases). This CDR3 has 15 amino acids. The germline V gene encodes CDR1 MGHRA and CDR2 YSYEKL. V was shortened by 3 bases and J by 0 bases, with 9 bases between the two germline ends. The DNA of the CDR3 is TGCGCCAGCAGCCATGGTAGGGGTAGCAATCAGCCCCAGCATTTT. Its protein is CASSHGRGSNQPQHF.

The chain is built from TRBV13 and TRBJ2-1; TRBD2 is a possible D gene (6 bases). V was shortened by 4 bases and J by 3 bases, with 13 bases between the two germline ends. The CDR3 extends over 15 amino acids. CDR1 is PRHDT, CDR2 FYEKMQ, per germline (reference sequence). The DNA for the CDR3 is TGTGCCAGCAGCTCTCGGGAGTCCGGCTACAATGAGCAGTTCTTC. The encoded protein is CASSSRESGYNEQFF. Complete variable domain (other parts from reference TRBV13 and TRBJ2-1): AAGVIQSPRHLIKEKRETATLKCYPIPRHDTVYWYQQGPGQDPQFLISFYEKMQSDKGSIPDRFSAQQFSDYHSELNMSSLELGDSALYFCASSSRESGYNEQFFGPGTRLTVL.

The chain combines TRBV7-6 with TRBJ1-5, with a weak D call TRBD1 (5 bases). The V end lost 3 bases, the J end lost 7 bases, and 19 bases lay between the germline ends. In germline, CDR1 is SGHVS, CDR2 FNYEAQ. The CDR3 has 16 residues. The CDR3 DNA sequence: TGTGCCAGCAGCTTCTCCGGCGGCAGGGAGGGACAGCCCCAGCATTTT. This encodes CASSFSGGREGQPQHF.

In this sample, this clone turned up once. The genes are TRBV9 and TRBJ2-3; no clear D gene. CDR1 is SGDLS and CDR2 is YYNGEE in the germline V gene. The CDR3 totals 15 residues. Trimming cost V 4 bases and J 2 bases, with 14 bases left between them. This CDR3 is CASSPHGNPTDTQYF. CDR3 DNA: TGTGCCAGCAGCCCCCATGGCAATCCCACAGATACGCAGTATTTT.

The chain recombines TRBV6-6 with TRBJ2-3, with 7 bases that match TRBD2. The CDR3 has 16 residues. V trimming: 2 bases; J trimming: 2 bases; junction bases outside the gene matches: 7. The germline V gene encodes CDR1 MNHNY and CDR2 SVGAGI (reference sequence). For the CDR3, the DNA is TGTGCCAGCAGTTACCCTCCCAGACTAGCCACAGATACGCAGTATTTT. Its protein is CASSYPPRLATDTQYF.

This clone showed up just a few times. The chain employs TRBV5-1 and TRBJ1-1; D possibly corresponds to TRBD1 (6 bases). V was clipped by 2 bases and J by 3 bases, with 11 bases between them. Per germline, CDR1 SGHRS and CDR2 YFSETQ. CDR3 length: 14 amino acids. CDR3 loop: CASSFTTGHTEAFF. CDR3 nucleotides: TGCGCCAGCAGCTTCACTACAGGGCACACTGAAGCTTTCTTT.

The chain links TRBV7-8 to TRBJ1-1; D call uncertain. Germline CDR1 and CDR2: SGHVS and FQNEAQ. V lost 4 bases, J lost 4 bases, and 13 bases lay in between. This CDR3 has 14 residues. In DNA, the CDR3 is TGTGCCAGCAGCTCCCGGGAACAGAGCACTGAAGCTTTCTTT. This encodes CASSSREQSTEAFF.